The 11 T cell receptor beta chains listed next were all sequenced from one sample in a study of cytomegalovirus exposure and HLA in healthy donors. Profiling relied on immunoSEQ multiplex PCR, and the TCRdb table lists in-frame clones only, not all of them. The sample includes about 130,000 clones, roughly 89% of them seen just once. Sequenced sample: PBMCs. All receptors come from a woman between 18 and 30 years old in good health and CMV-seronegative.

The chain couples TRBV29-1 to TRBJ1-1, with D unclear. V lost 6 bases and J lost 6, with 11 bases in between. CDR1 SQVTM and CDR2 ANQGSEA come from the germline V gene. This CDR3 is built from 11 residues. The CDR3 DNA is TGCAGCGTCCGGTATGGGCCTGAAGCTTTCTTT. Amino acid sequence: CSVRYGPEAFF.

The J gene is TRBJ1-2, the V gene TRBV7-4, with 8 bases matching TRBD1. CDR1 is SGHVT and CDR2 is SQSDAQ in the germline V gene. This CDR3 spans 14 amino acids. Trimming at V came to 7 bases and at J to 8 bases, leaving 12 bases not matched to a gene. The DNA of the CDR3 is TGTGCCAGCATCTCGTTTGACAGGGGCAGAGGCTACACCTTC. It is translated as CASISFDRGRGYTF.

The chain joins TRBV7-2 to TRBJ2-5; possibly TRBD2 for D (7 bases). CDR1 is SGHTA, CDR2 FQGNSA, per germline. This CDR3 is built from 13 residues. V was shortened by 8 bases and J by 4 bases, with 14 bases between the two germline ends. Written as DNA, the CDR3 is TGTGCCAGCGGGAGGGGGGGCCGAGAGACCCAGTACTTC. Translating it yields CASGRGGRETQYF.

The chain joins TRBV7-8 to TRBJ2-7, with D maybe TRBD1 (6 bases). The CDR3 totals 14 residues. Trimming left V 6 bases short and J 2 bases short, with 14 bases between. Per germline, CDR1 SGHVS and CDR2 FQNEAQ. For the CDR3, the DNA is TGTGCCAGCAGGGGGGAGACAGGAACCTACGAGCAGTACTTC. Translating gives CASRGETGTYEQYF.

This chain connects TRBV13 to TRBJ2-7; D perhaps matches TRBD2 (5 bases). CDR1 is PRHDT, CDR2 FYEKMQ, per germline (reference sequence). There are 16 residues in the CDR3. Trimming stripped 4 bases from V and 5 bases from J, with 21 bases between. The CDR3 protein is CASSYAPGERSHEQYF. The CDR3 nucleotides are TGTGCCAGCAGCTACGCCCCCGGGGAGCGATCCCACGAGCAGTACTTC.

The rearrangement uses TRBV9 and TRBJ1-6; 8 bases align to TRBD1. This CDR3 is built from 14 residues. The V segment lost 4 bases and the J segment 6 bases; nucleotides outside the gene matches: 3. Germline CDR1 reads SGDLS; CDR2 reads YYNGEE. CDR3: CASSSGQGNSPLHF. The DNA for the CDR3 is TGTGCCAGCAGCTCAGGACAGGGTAATTCACCCCTCCACTTT.

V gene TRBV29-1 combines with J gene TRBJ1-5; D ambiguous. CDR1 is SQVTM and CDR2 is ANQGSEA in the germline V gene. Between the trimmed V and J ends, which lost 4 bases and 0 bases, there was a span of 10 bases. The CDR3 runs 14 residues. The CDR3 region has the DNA TGCAGCGTTGTATTACAGACTAGCAATCAGCCCCAGCATTTT. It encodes CSVVLQTSNQPQHF.

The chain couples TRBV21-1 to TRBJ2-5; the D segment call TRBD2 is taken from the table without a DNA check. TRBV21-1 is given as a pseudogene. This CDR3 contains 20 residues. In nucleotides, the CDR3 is TGTGCCAGCAGCAAAGGGGTTCAGCGGGGGGCCGAAATACAAAGAGAGACCCAGTACTTC. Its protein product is CASSKGVQRGAEIQRETQYF.

The CDR3 bases are TGTGCCAGCAGCTTAGGGCAGGGGGATCAGCCCCAGCATTTT. Translation: CASSLGQGDQPQHF. The gene calls are TRBV11-2 and TRBJ1-5; 7 bases are shared with TRBD1. The CDR3 length is 14 residues. V lost 1 base and J lost 5; bases outside the gene matches: 2. Per the germline V gene, CDR1 is SGHAT and CDR2 is FQNNGV. The full variable domain, in which reference TRBV11-2 and TRBJ1-5 provide the parts outside the CDR3, is EAGVAQSPRYKIIEKRQSVAFWCNPISGHATLYWYQQILGQGPKLLIQFQNNGVVDDSQLPKDRFSAERLKGVDSTLKIQPAKLEDSAVYLCASSLGQGDQPQHFGDGTRLSIL.

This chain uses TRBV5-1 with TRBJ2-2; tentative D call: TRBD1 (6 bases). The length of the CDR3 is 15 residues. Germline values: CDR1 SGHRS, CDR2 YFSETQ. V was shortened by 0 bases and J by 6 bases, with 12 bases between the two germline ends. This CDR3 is CASSLVSGVSGELFF. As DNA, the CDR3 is TGCGCCAGCAGCTTGGTCTCAGGGGTCTCCGGGGAGCTGTTTTTT.

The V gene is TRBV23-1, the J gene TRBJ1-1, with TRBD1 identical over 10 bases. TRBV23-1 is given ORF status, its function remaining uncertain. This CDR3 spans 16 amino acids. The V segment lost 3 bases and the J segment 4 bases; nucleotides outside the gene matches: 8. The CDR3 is CASSHLGTGVGTEAFF. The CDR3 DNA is TGCGCCAGCAGTCACCTTGGGACAGGGGTGGGCACTGAAGCTTTCTTT.